This T cell receptor (beta chain) was obtained from a study of blood T cell repertoires in COVID-19. Recovered status applied to Cohort 3 donors who had two consecutive negative PCRs. It also applied to those with clearance or with symptom resolution. The method was immunoSEQ multiplex PCR; TCRdb's version includes in-frame clones alone and lacks a portion of them. The table includes 490,000 or so clones, about 85% detected once. Germline CDR1 and CDR2: LNHDA and SQIVND (reference sequence). V lost 1 base and J 0 bases, leaving 9 bases between the germline ends. This CDR3 region has 15 residues. Input material: PBMCs or T cells enriched from blood (not recorded which). This receptor was taken from a woman aged 55 to 70 who had recovered from COVID-19. This chain links TRBV19 with TRBJ1-1; D gene unclear. CDR3 in amino acids: CASSIGLGLNTEAFF. The DNA of the CDR3 is TGTGCCAGTAGTATAGGGCTGGGCCTGAACACTGAAGCTTTCTTT.